This T cell receptor (beta chain) derives from a study of T cells after yellow fever vaccination. CDR1 and CDR2 (germline): SGDLS, YYNGEE. V dropped 6 bases and J dropped 6 bases, with 18 bases sitting between them. This CDR3 is built from 14 residues. This clonotype was observed a few times. TCRdb analysed the 5' RACE reads with MiXCR anew, one entry per CDR3 protein. The sample contains 400,000 to 450,000 distinct CDR3 sequences, around 20% of which appear only once. This sequence originates from a man aged 18 to 35 who received the YFV17D yellow fever vaccine. The chain is built from TRBV9 and TRBJ1-2; weak D call: TRBD1 (6 bases). The material sequenced was PBMCs, taken before the yellow fever booster vaccination. The CDR3 nucleotides read TGTGCCAGCACAGTCAGCCTGGGGGCCAATGGCTACACCTTC. This codes for CASTVSLGANGYTF.